The next 23 T cell receptor beta chains were all read from a single sample in a study of cytomegalovirus exposure and HLA in healthy donors. PCR primers comprised 60 Vbeta and 13 Jbeta primers. Sequenced by immunoSEQ multiplex PCR; TCRdb stores in-frame clones only, minus some. The profile shows about 140,000 clones, more than 70% of them singletons. Source material: PBMCs. The receptors come from a man aged 35 to 55 in good health and CMV-seronegative.

The CDR3 DNA reads TGCGCCAGCAGCCAAGAGGGGACAGGGTTTGGCTACACCTTC. Amino acid sequence: CASSQEGTGFGYTF. The gene calls are TRBV4-3 and TRBJ1-2; 9 nucleotides agree with TRBD1. V shed 0 bases, J shed 7 bases, and the junction held 3 bases outside the gene matches. This CDR3 is built from 14 residues. Per the germline V gene, CDR1 is LGHNA and CDR2 is YSLEER.

This chain joins TRBV30 and TRBJ1-2; TRBD1 might be the D (5 bases). The length of the CDR3 is 12 residues. Trimming removed 2 bases from V and 2 bases from J, with 6 bases in between. Germline CDR1 reads GTSNPN; CDR2 reads SVGIG (reference sequence). The DNA for the CDR3 is TGTGCCTGGAGTTCAGGGAACTATGGCTACACCTTC. Residues: CAWSSGNYGYTF. Full variable domain (remainder filled in from reference TRBV30 and TRBJ1-2): SQTIHQWPATLVQPVGSPLSLECTVEGTSNPNLYWYRQAAGRGLQLLFYSVGIGQISSEVPQNLSASRPQDRQFILSSKKLLLSDSGFYLCAWSSGNYGYTFGSGTRLTVV.

V gene TRBV5-1 combines with J gene TRBJ2-5, with 7 bases matching TRBD1. Trimming removed 6 bases from V and 3 bases from J; junction bases left unmatched: 11. Looked up from germline, CDR1 is SGHRS and CDR2 is YFSETQ. The length of the CDR3 is 15 residues. This CDR3 is CASNLGQTSEETQYF. The CDR3 DNA is TGCGCCAGCAACCTGGGACAGACGAGTGAAGAGACCCAGTACTTC.

This chain connects TRBV9 to TRBJ1-2, with D unresolved. The CDR3 spans 13 residues. CDR1 and CDR2 (germline): SGDLS, YYNGEE. The V gene lost 0 bases and the J gene lost 6 bases, with 9 bases spanning the gap. CDR3 sequence reads: CASSVDTFDGYTF. The CDR3 region has the DNA TGTGCCAGCAGCGTAGACACCTTTGATGGCTACACCTTC.

The V call is TRBV7-3, the J call TRBJ2-2; 9 nucleotides align to TRBD2. The CDR3 spans 15 residues. V dropped 7 bases and J dropped 0; count of bases not matched to a gene: 3. Looked up from germline, CDR1 is SGHTA and CDR2 is FQGTGA. In DNA form, the CDR3 reads TGTGCCAGCACCAGCGGGGGGCCGAACACCGGGGAGCTGTTTTTT. It specifies CASTSGGPNTGELFF. Complete variable domain (other parts from reference TRBV7-3 and TRBJ2-2): GAGVSQTPSNKVTEKGKYVELRCDPISGHTALYWYRQSLGQGPEFLIYFQGTGAADDSGLPNDRFFAVRPEGSVSTLKIQRTERGDSAVYLCASTSGGPNTGELFFGEGSRLTVL.

This clone was recorded once. This chain uses TRBV18 with TRBJ2-5, with a possible D match to TRBD2 (6 bases). V lost 2 bases, J lost 5 bases, and 9 bases lay in between. The length of the CDR3 is 13 residues. CDR1 KGHSH and CDR2 LQKENI come from the germline V gene. CDR3 bases: TGTGCCAGCTCACCAGGACTAACGGAGACCCAGTACTTC. This encodes CASSPGLTETQYF.

The chain recombines TRBV6-5 with TRBJ2-7; the match to TRBD1 covers 8 bases. This CDR3 has 15 amino acids. The junction had 9 bases not matched to a gene; V was cut back by 7 bases and J by 1 base. Germline V gene sequence: CDR1 MNHEY, CDR2 SVGAGI. The CDR3 DNA reads as TGTGCCAGCATTAAGGGGACAGGTAGATCCTACGAGCAGTACTTC. Its translation: CASIKGTGRSYEQYF.

The rearrangement joins TRBV27 to TRBJ1-5; no definite D call. Germline loops: CDR1 MNHEY, CDR2 SMNVEV (reference sequence). The CDR3 is 13 amino acids. V was clipped by 4 bases and J by 0 bases, with 4 bases between them. CDR3 sequence (DNA): TGTGCCAGCAGTTCCTATAGCAATCAGCCCCAGCATTTT. The encoded protein is CASSSYSNQPQHF.

The gene calls are TRBV9 and TRBJ2-3; the match to TRBD2 covers 12 bases. Per germline, CDR1 SGDLS and CDR2 YYNGEE. V lost 3 bases and J lost 5; bases outside the gene matches: 7. The CDR3 extends over 16 amino acids. This CDR3 reads CASSGPGLAGRDTQYF. The DNA of the CDR3 is TGTGCCAGCAGCGGCCCAGGACTAGCGGGGCGAGATACGCAGTATTTT.

The chain employs TRBV18 and TRBJ2-1; TRBD2 matches 8 bases. Germline V CDR1 and CDR2: KGHSH, LQKENI. The CDR3 contains 14 residues. J lost 8 bases, V lost 2 bases, and 5 bases had no gene match. CDR3 nucleotides: TGTGCCAGCTCACCAGCGATAGCGGGGTATGAGCAGTTCTTC. This sequence encodes CASSPAIAGYEQFF.

This rearrangement joins TRBV5-6 to TRBJ1-1; D is undetermined. Trimming cost V 0 bases and J 5 bases, with 11 bases left between them. Germline loops: CDR1 SGHDT, CDR2 YYEEEE. The CDR3 consists of 14 residues. The CDR3 sequence: CASSLGQSETEAFF. CDR3 nucleotides: TGTGCCAGCAGCTTGGGGCAGTCGGAGACTGAAGCTTTCTTT.

The chain couples TRBV7-3 to TRBJ2-3, with D unclear. Trimming removed 5 bases at V and 1 base at J, with 13 bases between. Germline values: CDR1 SGHTA, CDR2 FQGTGA. This CDR3 is 15 amino acids long. CDR3 region: CASSENALGTDTQYF. The DNA for the CDR3 is TGTGCCAGCAGCGAGAACGCTCTAGGCACAGATACGCAGTATTTT.

The chain employs TRBV29-1 and TRBJ2-4, with D possibly matching TRBD2 (5 bases). This CDR3 region has 15 residues. Germline V gene lookup returns CDR1 SQVTM and CDR2 ANQGSEA. Trimming cost V 6 bases and J 0 bases, with 15 bases left between them. The CDR3 DNA sequence: TGCAGCGTCACGGACTCCGGGTTAGCCAAAAACATTCAGTACTTC. It specifies CSVTDSGLAKNIQYF. The whole variable domain, remainder taken from reference TRBV29-1 and TRBJ2-4, is SAVISQKPSRDICQRGTSLTIQCQVDSQVTMMFWYRQQPGQSLTLIATANQGSEATYESGFVIDKFPISRPNLTFSTLTVSNMSPEDSSIYLCSVTDSGLAKNIQYFGAGTRLSVL.

Remarks on this clone: Different DNA sequences within this sample yield the same CDR3. The CDR3 spells CASSLETSGGETQYF. CDR3 nucleotide sequence: TGCGCCAGCAGCTTGGAGACTAGCGGGGGAGAGACCCAGTACTTC. The chain links TRBV5-1 to TRBJ2-5, with 12 bases fitting TRBD2. V lost 0 bases to trimming and J lost 4 bases; unmatched junction nucleotides: 1. Germline values: CDR1 SGHRS, CDR2 YFSETQ. The length of the CDR3 is 15 residues.

The DNA of the CDR3 is TGTGCCAGTAGTATGGGGCAGGGGTTGAACACTGAAGCTTTCTTT. It specifies CASSMGQGLNTEAFF. The gene calls are TRBV19 and TRBJ1-1; maybe TRBD1 (6 bases). Germline V CDR1 and CDR2: LNHDA, SQIVND (reference sequence). Deletions cut 3 bases from V and 0 bases from J, with 11 bases between. The CDR3 runs 15 residues.

This clone has only a few counts. The chain employs TRBV5-1 and TRBJ1-3; D unresolved. The CDR3 is made up of 15 amino acids. Germline V gene data show CDR1 as SGHRS and CDR2 as YFSETQ. The V end was cut by 0 bases, the J end by 0 bases, with 7 bases between. This CDR3 reads CASSLGSSSGNTIYF. The CDR3 DNA sequence: TGCGCCAGCAGCTTGGGGTCCAGCTCTGGAAACACCATATATTTT.

The chain has TRBV4-2 and TRBJ2-5; maybe TRBD2 (6 bases). V lost 0 bases to trimming and J lost 5 bases, with 16 bases between them. The CDR3 is 16 residues long. Per the germline V gene, CDR1 is LGHNA and CDR2 is YNFKEQ. The CDR3: CASSQEGSSAYETQYF. The CDR3, as DNA: TGTGCCAGCAGCCAAGAGGGGTCTAGCGCTTATGAGACCCAGTACTTC.

The chain combines TRBV5-1 with TRBJ1-3; D ambiguous. Germline V gene data show CDR1 as SGHRS and CDR2 as YFSETQ. The CDR3 runs 13 residues. V lost 2 bases and J 3 bases, leaving 6 bases between the germline ends. The CDR3 sequence: CASSLTGGNTIYF. CDR3 coding DNA: TGCGCCAGCAGCTTAACGGGTGGAAACACCATATATTTT.

This CDR3 is CASSFRGQTEQYF. CDR3 sequence (DNA): TGTGCCAGCAGTTTCAGAGGCCAGACCGAGCAGTACTTC. V is TRBV27 and J is TRBJ2-7; D is unresolved. The CDR3 totals 13 residues. V lost 3 bases to trimming and J lost 6 bases, with 12 bases between them. Germline loops: CDR1 MNHEY, CDR2 SMNVEV (reference sequence).

This chain joins TRBV11-1 and TRBJ2-3; 7 nucleotides agree with TRBD1. Germline trimming cut 3 bases from V and 6 bases from J; bases unmatched to any gene: 0. In germline, CDR1 is SGHAT, CDR2 FQDESV (reference sequence). This CDR3 region has 12 residues. The CDR3 sequence: CASSLTGDTQYF. Here the CDR3 DNA reads TGTGCCAGCAGCTTGACAGGGGATACGCAGTATTTT.

The chain combines TRBV5-5 with TRBJ2-7; D remains ambiguous. The CDR3 has 13 amino acids. With 3 bases removed from V and 4 bases from J, the gap between germline ends came to 11 bases. Germline V gene sequence: CDR1 SGHKS, CDR2 YYEKEE (reference sequence). CDR3 in DNA: TGTGCCAGCAGCTCGCTAGACGGATACGAGCAGTACTTC. The encoded protein is CASSSLDGYEQYF.

V and J are TRBV4-3 and TRBJ2-5, with D maybe TRBD1 (6 bases). This CDR3 spans 13 amino acids. Germline V gives CDR1 LGHNA, CDR2 YSLEER. V lost 2 bases to trimming and J lost 4 bases, with 8 bases between them. The DNA of the CDR3 is TGCGCCAGCAGCCAACAGGGGAGAGAGACCCAGTACTTC. It yields the protein CASSQQGRETQYF.

The genes are TRBV7-2 and TRBJ1-4, with TRBD1 identical over 9 bases. The V and J ends lost 5 bases and 8 bases, in that order; junction bases with no gene match: 9. The length of the CDR3 is 15 residues. Germline loops: CDR1 SGHTA, CDR2 FQGNSA. CDR3 region: CASSPSGTGWEKLFF. The CDR3 DNA reads as TGTGCCAGCAGCCCATCCGGGACAGGGTGGGAAAAACTGTTTTTT.